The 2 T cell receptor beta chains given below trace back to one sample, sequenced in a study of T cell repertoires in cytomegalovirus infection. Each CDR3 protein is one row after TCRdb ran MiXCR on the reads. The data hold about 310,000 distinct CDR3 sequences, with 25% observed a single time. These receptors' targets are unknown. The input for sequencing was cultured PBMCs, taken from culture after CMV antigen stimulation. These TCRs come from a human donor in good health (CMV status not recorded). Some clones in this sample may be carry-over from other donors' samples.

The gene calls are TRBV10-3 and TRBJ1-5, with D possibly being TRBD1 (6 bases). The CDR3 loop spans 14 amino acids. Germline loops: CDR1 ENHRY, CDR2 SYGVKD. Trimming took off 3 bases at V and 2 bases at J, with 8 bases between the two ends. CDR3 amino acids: CAISDSGGNQPQHF. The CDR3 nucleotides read TGTGCCATCAGTGACTCAGGGGGCAATCAGCCCCAGCATTTT.

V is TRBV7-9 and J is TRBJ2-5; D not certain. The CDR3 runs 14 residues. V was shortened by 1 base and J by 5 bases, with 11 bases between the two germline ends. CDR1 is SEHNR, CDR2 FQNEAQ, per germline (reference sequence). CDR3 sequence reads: CASSLGPPRETQYF. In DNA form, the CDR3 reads TGTGCCAGCAGCTTAGGTCCCCCCCGGGAGACCCAGTACTTC.